This T cell receptor (beta chain) appears in the sequencing data of a study of monozygotic twins with inflammatory bowel disease. Study-level findings and limits: IBD patients shared fewer clonotypes with other individuals than healthy twins, especially patients with disease activity signs. Nothing supported a single strong signal or clonotype that was associated with IBD.

As for this clonotype: Its cognate antigen is unknown.

In preparing each TCR library, 3,500 to 4,500 ng of total RNA was used. TCRdb reprocessed the 5' RACE reads; each CDR3 protein has one entry and no DNA is given. The table for this sample gives some 190,000 distinct CDR3 sequences. Blood, 2 to 2.5 ml, was drawn per donor. The CDR3 covers 16 residues. Looked up from germline, CDR1 is SGHVS and CDR2 is FQNEAQ. Material for sequencing was blood. The sequence was obtained from a human donor with ulcerative colitis or Crohn's disease, or a healthy co-twin of an affected twin (not recorded which). The V and J genes are TRBV7-8 and TRBJ2-2; the TRBD2 assignment by TCRdb is unverifiable without DNA. The CDR3 loop reads CASSLLGLASTGELFF. The full variable domain, its missing parts supplied by reference TRBV7-8 and TRBJ2-2, is GAGVSQSPRYKVAKRGQDVALRCDPISGHVSLFWYQQALGQGPEFLTYFQNEAQLDKSGLPSDRFFAERPEGSVSTLKIQRTQQEDSAVYLCASSLLGLASTGELFFGEGSRLTVL.